Following are 23 T cell receptor beta chains from one sample sequenced in a study of cytomegalovirus exposure and HLA in healthy donors. The PCR contained 60 Vbeta and 13 Jbeta primers. TCRdb keeps only in-frame clones here, not all; method: immunoSEQ multiplex PCR. In the table there are 100,000 to 150,000 clones, more than 65% of which are singletons. Sequenced input: PBMCs. The receptors were sampled from a woman aged 60 to 75 in good health and CMV-seropositive.

The chain uses TRBV6-6 and TRBJ2-3; 10 nucleotides line up with TRBD2. Per the germline V gene, CDR1 is MNHNY and CDR2 is SVGAGI (reference sequence). The CDR3 runs to 15 residues. J gave up 1 base and V 4 bases, and 2 bases lay outside the gene matches. CDR3 nucleotides: TGTGCCAGCAGTTCTACTAGCGGGGGCACAGATACGCAGTATTTT. Protein sequence: CASSSTSGGTDTQYF.

This chain connects TRBV29-1 to TRBJ2-7; 9 bases map to TRBD1. Losses at the gene ends were 7 bases for V and 4 bases for J; bases not matched to a gene: 5. Germline lookup yields CDR1 SQVTM and CDR2 ANQGSEA. CDR3 length: 12 amino acids. The CDR3 spells CSARQGDYEQYF. The CDR3 region has the DNA TGCAGCGCTAGACAGGGGGATTACGAGCAGTACTTC.

The chain is built from TRBV2 and TRBJ2-7; TRBD1 agrees at 10 bases. The CDR3 is made up of 14 amino acids. The junction had 2 bases not matched to a gene; V was cut back by 6 bases and J by 0 bases. CDR1 SNHLY and CDR2 FYNNEI come from the germline V gene. The CDR3 spells CASRDRGASYEQYF. DNA of the CDR3: TGTGCCAGCAGGGACAGGGGGGCCTCCTACGAGCAGTACTTC.

The chain combines TRBV9 with TRBJ2-7; D possibly corresponds to TRBD2 (6 bases). This CDR3 has 13 amino acids. V was shortened by 2 bases and J by 4 bases, with 10 bases between the two germline ends. CDR1 SGDLS and CDR2 YYNGEE come from the germline V gene. CDR3 protein: CASSVGGTYEQYF. The CDR3 nucleotides read TGTGCCAGCAGCGTCGGGGGAACTTACGAGCAGTACTTC.

The chain joins TRBV10-2 to TRBJ1-1; no firm D call. Trimming left V 0 bases short and J 4 bases short, with 9 bases between. Germline CDR1 is WSHSY and CDR2 is SAAADI. This CDR3 has 14 residues. Written as DNA, the CDR3 is TGCGCCAGCAGTGAGTCAGAGGGCACCACTGAAGCTTTCTTT. It yields the protein CASSESEGTTEAFF.

This clone was found a few times. This CDR3 reads CASSVGGGGSYNEQFF. In nucleotides, the CDR3 is TGTGCCAGCAGCGTAGGGGGAGGTGGTTCCTACAATGAGCAGTTCTTC. The chain links TRBV9 to TRBJ2-1; possibly TRBD2 for D (6 bases). Deletions cut 0 bases from V and 1 base from J, with 11 bases between. Looked up from germline, CDR1 is SGDLS and CDR2 is YYNGEE. The CDR3 loop spans 16 amino acids.

V and J are TRBV5-5 and TRBJ1-1, with D unclear. The ends were cut back, 4 bases at V and 1 base at J, with 11 bases in the middle. CDR1 SGHKS and CDR2 YYEKEE come from the germline V gene (reference sequence). CDR3 length: 14 residues. The CDR3: CASSPSQENTEAFF. The CDR3 DNA reads as TGTGCCAGCAGCCCGAGCCAGGAGAACACTGAAGCTTTCTTT.

This clone was seen a few times. The rearrangement joins TRBV5-1 to TRBJ1-1; no reliable D call. Trimming took 0 bases from V and 2 from J, leaving 8 bases between them. This CDR3 is 14 amino acids long. Germline loops: CDR1 SGHRS, CDR2 YFSETQ. The CDR3: CASSLVRDNTEAFF. CDR3 coding DNA: TGCGCCAGCAGCTTGGTCCGGGATAACACTGAAGCTTTCTTT. The full variable domain, completed using reference TRBV5-1 and TRBJ1-1, is KAGVTQTPRYLIKTRGQQVTLSCSPISGHRSVSWYQQTPGQGLQFLFEYFSETQRNKGNFPGRFSGRQFSNSRSEMNVSTLELGDSALYLCASSLVRDNTEAFFGQGTRLTVV.

The chain carries TRBV9 and TRBJ2-7; the D gene is possibly TRBD2 (6 bases). From germline, CDR1 is SGDLS and CDR2 YYNGEE. V gave up 4 bases and J gave up 5 bases, with 19 bases separating them. This CDR3 is 15 amino acids long. The CDR3 sequence: CASSPQTGGGHEQYF. The CDR3 DNA reads as TGTGCCAGCAGCCCGCAAACCGGGGGTGGTCACGAGCAGTACTTC.

V usage is TRBV2 and J usage is TRBJ1-1, with TRBD1 identical over 7 bases. The length of the CDR3 is 15 residues. The V segment lost 6 bases and the J segment 6 bases; nucleotides outside the gene matches: 13. Looked up from germline, CDR1 is SNHLY and CDR2 is FYNNEI. For the CDR3, the DNA is TGTGCCAGCAGCGGGACAGATCCACCGAAGGCTGAAGCTTTCTTT. Translation: CASSGTDPPKAEAFF. The full variable domain, rest sourced from reference TRBV2 and TRBJ1-1, is EPEVTQTPSHQVTQMGQEVILRCVPISNHLYFYWYRQILGQKVEFLVSFYNNEISEKSEIFDDQFSVERPDGSNFTLKIRSTKLEDSAMYFCASSGTDPPKAEAFFGQGTRLTVV.

This clone was recorded only once. This chain connects TRBV5-4 to TRBJ2-3, with D possibly TRBD2 on 5 matching bases. Trimming cost V 0 bases and J 6 bases, with 20 bases left between them. From germline, CDR1 is SGHNT and CDR2 YYREEE (reference sequence). The CDR3 is made up of 17 amino acids. In nucleotides, the CDR3 is TGTGCCAGCAGCTTGGGGATCCTAGCACAACAAGGGGATACGCAGTATTTT. This encodes CASSLGILAQQGDTQYF.

The V call is TRBV11-2, the J call TRBJ2-5; possible D gene TRBD1, 5 bases. V shed 1 base and J shed 1 base, with 10 bases lying between them. CDR1 SGHAT and CDR2 FQNNGV come from the germline V gene. This CDR3 comprises 15 residues. DNA of the CDR3: TGTGCCAGCAGCTTAGGCCAAAGGGGCCAAGAGACCCAGTACTTC. Translated: CASSLGQRGQETQYF.

The chain employs TRBV5-1 and TRBJ2-2, with 9 bases identical to TRBD1. Germline V CDR1 and CDR2: SGHRS, YFSETQ. Germline trimming cut 5 bases from V and 2 bases from J; bases unmatched to any gene: 4. The CDR3 spans 15 residues. CDR3 protein: CASRYRGRNTGELFF. The CDR3 nucleotides read TGCGCCAGCAGGTACAGGGGGCGAAACACCGGGGAGCTGTTTTTT.

This chain joins TRBV5-1 and TRBJ2-1; 9 bases are a match to TRBD1. The CDR3 loop spans 15 amino acids. Unmatched junction bases numbered 3, after V lost 4 bases and J lost 1 base. Germline-derived CDR1 and CDR2 are SGHRS and YFSETQ. Here the CDR3 DNA reads TGCGCCAGCAGCACACAGGGGGCTTCCTACAATGAGCAGTTCTTC. Its protein product is CASSTQGASYNEQFF.

The J gene is TRBJ1-6, the V gene TRBV2; the match to TRBD1 covers 7 bases. V was pared by 6 bases and J by 7 bases, with 6 bases of the junction left unmatched. Germline CDR1 SNHLY, CDR2 FYNNEI. The CDR3 is 14 amino acids. CDR3 sequence reads: CASSSQGENSPLHF. Here the CDR3 DNA reads TGTGCCAGCAGCTCCCAGGGGGAGAATTCACCCCTCCACTTT.

The V gene is TRBV5-1, the J gene TRBJ2-7; 7 bases align to TRBD2. The CDR3 is 13 residues long. V was pared by 3 bases and J by 7 bases, with 7 bases of the junction left unmatched. In germline, CDR1 is SGHRS, CDR2 YFSETQ. In DNA form, the CDR3 reads TGCGCCAGCAGCTGGGACGGGGGGTGGGAGCAGTACTTC. This encodes CASSWDGGWEQYF.

V gene TRBV21-1 combines with J gene TRBJ1-4; the DNA was not used to check the table's D call, TRBD1. TRBV21-1 is labeled a pseudogene. This CDR3 is built from 17 residues. CDR3 residues: CASSMDRASPTNEKLFF. The DNA for the CDR3 is TGTGCCAGCAGCATGGACAGGGCCTCTCCAACTAATGAAAAACTGTTTTTT.

The chain combines TRBV14 with TRBJ1-2; 10 bases match TRBD1. The CDR3 loop spans 15 amino acids. The V and J ends lost 1 base and 4 bases, in that order; junction bases with no gene match: 3. Germline-derived CDR1 and CDR2 are SGHDN and FVKESK. The CDR3 reads CASSQVGTGVYGYTF. DNA for the CDR3: TGTGCCAGCAGCCAAGTCGGGACAGGGGTCTATGGCTACACCTTC.

The chain has TRBV6-5 and TRBJ2-1, with no clear D. Between the trimmed V and J ends, which lost 7 bases and 10 bases, there was a span of 11 bases. Per the germline V gene, CDR1 is MNHEY and CDR2 is SVGAGI. The CDR3 loop spans 11 amino acids. The CDR3 region is CASNLGREQFF. Here the CDR3 DNA reads TGTGCCAGCAATCTAGGTCGGGAGCAGTTCTTC.

This clone was counted only a few times. The chain recombines TRBV15 with TRBJ1-1; D not resolved. The V and J ends lost 0 bases and 1 base respectively, with 9 bases between them. The CDR3 is 15 amino acids. The germline V gene has CDR1 LNHNV and CDR2 YYDKDF (reference sequence). The CDR3 DNA reads TGTGCCACCAGCAGAGATGAGGTGTGGAACACTGAAGCTTTCTTT. It encodes CATSRDEVWNTEAFF. The complete variable domain, with remaining parts taken from reference TRBV15 and TRBJ1-1, reads DAMVIQNPRYQVTQFGKPVTLSCSQTLNHNVMYWYQQKSSQAPKLLFHYYDKDFNNEADTPDNFQSRRPNTSFCFLDIRSPGLGDTAMYLCATSRDEVWNTEAFFGQGTRLTVV.

The gene calls are TRBV2 and TRBJ1-1, with a weak D call TRBD1 (5 bases). The germline gives CDR1 SNHLY, CDR2 FYNNEI. This CDR3 spans 13 amino acids. V was trimmed by 4 bases and J by 4 bases, leaving 10 bases between them. CDR3 protein: CASSGGGSTEAFF. The DNA for the CDR3 is TGTGCCAGCAGTGGCGGGGGGAGCACTGAAGCTTTCTTT.

The CDR3 DNA is TGTGCCAGCAGTGAATACAGGATGGGCAATCAGCCCCAGCATTTT. Its translation: CASSEYRMGNQPQHF. The chain combines TRBV2 with TRBJ1-5; possibly TRBD1 for D (5 bases). Trimming left V 2 bases short and J 2 bases short, with 10 bases between. The CDR3 length is 15 residues. CDR1 SNHLY and CDR2 FYNNEI come from the germline V gene.

The chain is built from TRBV10-2 and TRBJ1-1, with 8 positions matching TRBD1. Germline V lookup: CDR1 WSHSY, CDR2 SAAADI. The CDR3 sequence is 15 residues long. With V trimmed by 7 bases and J by 6 bases, 13 bases remained unmatched. CDR3 in amino acids: CASIGQGMGRAEAFF. The CDR3 bases are TGCGCCAGCATAGGACAGGGTATGGGGCGGGCTGAAGCTTTCTTT.